Below are 26 T cell receptor beta chains sequenced from a single sample in a study of Ad26.COV2.S vaccination and SARS-CoV-2 variants. Treatment reported: 19 received Ad26.COV2.S at low or high dose, single or two shots; five or six received placebo; per-sample allocation not given. Following the first vaccine or placebo injection, samples were taken on day 63. This table comes from immunoSEQ multiplex PCR, and its TCRdb copy is limited to in-frame clones, with some not included. The data show about 480,000 clones, around 88% seen once. Sequencing was performed on peripheral blood, taken in a trial of Ad26.COV2.S vaccine versus placebo. The receptors shown here come from a person between 18 and 60 years old who received the Ad26.COV2.S COVID-19 vaccine or a placebo.

The genes are TRBV27 and TRBJ2-1; possible D gene TRBD1, 6 bases. Trimming took off 1 base at V and 4 bases at J, with 11 bases between the two ends. In germline, CDR1 is MNHEY, CDR2 SMNVEV (reference sequence). The CDR3 covers 15 residues. CDR3 nucleotide sequence: TGTGCCAGCAGTTTATTTCGGGACAAGTACAATGAGCAGTTCTTC. Its protein product is CASSLFRDKYNEQFF.

This chain joins TRBV7-2 and TRBJ1-4; a possible D gene is TRBD1 (6 bases). CDR1 SGHTA and CDR2 FQGNSA come from the germline V gene. Trimming left V 6 bases short and J 4 bases short, with 12 bases between. The CDR3 consists of 14 residues. The CDR3: CASRLTGINEKLFF. CDR3 DNA sequence: TGTGCCAGCAGATTAACAGGGATTAATGAAAAACTGTTTTTT.

The table lists this clone with a few counts. The chain has TRBV5-4 and TRBJ1-3, with unresolved D. Trimming removed 5 bases from V and 0 bases from J, with 6 bases in between. Germline V lookup: CDR1 SGHNT, CDR2 YYREEE (reference sequence). CDR3 length equals 13 residues. The CDR3 loop is CASRLYSGNTIYF. CDR3 bases: TGTGCCAGCAGACTTTACTCTGGAAACACCATATATTTT.

J is TRBJ2-1 and V is TRBV29-1, with a possible D match to TRBD1 (5 bases). Looked up from germline, CDR1 is SQVTM and CDR2 is ANQGSEA. There are 12 residues in the CDR3. V was clipped by 5 bases and J by 7 bases, with 12 bases between them. DNA for the CDR3: TGCAGCGTTTCCAGGGTGGGAAATGAGCAGTTCTTC. It codes for CSVSRVGNEQFF.

The gene calls are TRBV3-1 (or the pseudogene TRBV3-2) and TRBJ2-2; D not certain. Germline CDR1 LGHDT, CDR2 YNNKEL (reference sequence). The germline V and J ends were trimmed by 3 bases and 3 bases, with 11 bases remaining between them. This CDR3 region has 15 residues. CDR3 sequence reads: CASSQASTDTGELFF. In DNA form, the CDR3 reads TGTGCCAGCAGCCAGGCTTCTACCGACACCGGGGAGCTGTTTTTT.

The rearrangement uses TRBV5-5 and TRBJ2-7, with D unclear. This CDR3 region has 14 residues. The germline CDR1 and CDR2 sequences are SGHKS and YYEKEE (reference sequence). The ends were cut back, 3 bases at V and 4 bases at J, with 14 bases in the middle. CDR3 sequence: CASSYSSRPYEQYF. The CDR3 DNA sequence: TGTGCCAGCAGCTACTCGTCGAGACCATACGAGCAGTACTTC.

The V and J genes are TRBV23-1 and TRBJ1-1, with D tentatively TRBD1 (5 bases). TRBV23-1 is known as an ORF, though its function is uncertain. Deletions cut 3 bases from V and 4 bases from J, with 18 bases between. This CDR3 has 16 residues. The CDR3 DNA reads as TGCGCCAGCAGTCAGTCACGGTGGGGGATGGTCACTGAAGCTTTCTTT. It is translated as CASSQSRWGMVTEAFF.

The J gene is TRBJ2-2, the V gene TRBV7-2; no firm D call. The CDR3 has 13 amino acids. Germline V gene data show CDR1 as SGHTA and CDR2 as FQGNSA. V was trimmed by 0 bases and J by 3 bases, leaving 2 bases between them. CDR3 residues: CASSLAHTGELFF. Written as DNA, the CDR3 is TGTGCCAGCAGCTTAGCGCACACCGGGGAGCTGTTTTTT. The whole variable domain, remainder taken from reference TRBV7-2 and TRBJ2-2, is GAGVSQSPSNKVTEKGKDVELRCDPISGHTALYWYRQSLGQGLEFLIYFQGNSAPDKSGLPSDRFSAERTGGSVSTLTIQRTQQEDSAVYLCASSLAHTGELFFGEGSRLTVL.

The V call is TRBV28, the J call TRBJ2-2; 10 bases are shared with TRBD2. Germline CDR1 and CDR2: MDHEN and SYDVKM. With 3 bases clipped from V and 7 bases from J, the junction kept 5 bases outside the gene matches. The CDR3 runs to 15 residues. The DNA for the CDR3 is TGTGCCAGCAGTTTCGCTAGCGGGAGCGGCGGGGAGCTGTTTTTT. As protein: CASSFASGSGGELFF.

V usage is TRBV11-3 and J usage is TRBJ2-1; 10 bases fit TRBD2. CDR3 length: 16 amino acids. V lost 1 base, J lost 5 bases, and 5 bases stayed unmatched. From germline, CDR1 is SGHNT and CDR2 YENEEA. The DNA for the CDR3 is TGTGCCAGCAGCTTAGCCAGCGGGAGGGGGAACAATGAGCAGTTCTTC. This translates into CASSLASGRGNNEQFF.

This clone came up once. The V and J genes are TRBV21-1 and TRBJ2-6; TRBD1 is the table's D call, not checked against the DNA. TRBV21-1 is a pseudogene locus. CDR3 length equals 20 residues. CDR3: CASRTLLRQGAAPGANVLTF. CDR3 bases: TGTGCCAGCAGGACGCTACTCCGACAGGGTGCGGCCCCTGGGGCCAACGTCCTGACTTTC.

This chain links TRBV10-3 with TRBJ2-3; perhaps D is TRBD1 or TRBD2 (5 bases each). This CDR3 comprises 15 residues. Germline V gene lookup returns CDR1 ENHRY and CDR2 SYGVKD. V was pared by 7 bases and J by 4 bases, with 18 bases between. The CDR3 loop is CAIKVGSGTSDTQYF. The CDR3 DNA sequence: TGTGCCATCAAGGTGGGGTCAGGGACGTCAGATACGCAGTATTTT.

The V call is TRBV28, the J call TRBJ1-5; a possible D gene is TRBD1 (6 bases). CDR1 is MDHEN and CDR2 is SYDVKM in the germline V gene. The CDR3 covers 14 residues. V shed 5 bases and J shed 4 bases, with 12 bases lying between them. CDR3 coding DNA: TGTGCCAGCAGTGTCAGGGGTCGTAATCAGCCCCAGCATTTT. As protein: CASSVRGRNQPQHF.

The chain links TRBV14 to TRBJ2-3, with D possibly being TRBD2 (5 bases). CDR3 length equals 14 residues. V lost 0 bases and J lost 4, with 8 bases in between. Germline V gene lookup returns CDR1 SGHDN and CDR2 FVKESK. CDR3 nucleotides: TGTGCCAGCAGCCAAGAGCTAGCCCCAGATACGCAGTATTTT. As protein: CASSQELAPDTQYF.

The chain couples TRBV7-2 to TRBJ2-5; tentatively, D is TRBD1 (5 bases). CDR3 length equals 15 residues. The germline V gene has CDR1 SGHTA and CDR2 FQGNSA. Trimming cost V 4 bases and J 1 base, with 13 bases left between them. The CDR3 loop reads CASSSNARGQETQYF. CDR3 DNA: TGTGCCAGCAGCTCCAACGCTAGGGGCCAAGAGACCCAGTACTTC.

V is TRBV7-3 and J is TRBJ1-1; D is undetermined. This CDR3 contains 14 residues. Germline V gene lookup returns CDR1 SGHTA and CDR2 FQGTGA. Trimming pared 5 bases from V and 4 bases from J, leaving 14 bases between. The CDR3 nucleotides are TGTGCCAGCAGCGCCACCTACCCTGGCACTGAAGCTTTCTTT. Its translation is CASSATYPGTEAFF. The variable domain in full, completed from reference TRBV7-3 and TRBJ1-1, reads GAGVSQTPSNKVTEKGKYVELRCDPISGHTALYWYRQSLGQGPEFLIYFQGTGAADDSGLPNDRFFAVRPEGSVSTLKIQRTERGDSAVYLCASSATYPGTEAFFGQGTRLTVV.

The count of this clone is one. The chain uses TRBV3-1 (or the pseudogene TRBV3-2) and TRBJ2-1; a possible D gene is TRBD2 (5 bases). CDR3 length: 13 amino acids. Trimming shortened V by 2 bases and J by 12 bases, and 14 bases separated the two germline ends. CDR1 and CDR2 (germline): LGHDT, YNNKEL (reference sequence). CDR3 bases: TGTGCCAGCAGCCAATCTAGCCCCAGTGGGCAGTTCTTC. Its translation: CASSQSSPSGQFF.

This chain links TRBV6-6 with TRBJ2-1, with 11 bases matching TRBD2. V shed 6 bases and J 3 bases; nucleotides not matched to a gene: 4. Germline V gene data show CDR1 as MNHNY and CDR2 as SVGAGI (reference sequence). The CDR3 contains 15 residues. The CDR3 loop reads CASSSSGRRYNEQFF. Here the CDR3 DNA reads TGTGCCAGCAGCTCTAGCGGGAGGCGCTACAATGAGCAGTTCTTC.

Note on this clone: One junction end does not reproduce the germline sequence, and a read error may be involved. Here the CDR3 reads CASGDSGTGGEKLFF. CDR3 bases: TGTGCCAGCGGTGACTCCGGGACCGGAGGCGAAAAACTGTTTTTT. The chain recombines TRBV2 with TRBJ1-4, with a tentative D call TRBD1 (5 bases). Germline V gene data show CDR1 as SNHLY and CDR2 as FYNNEI. This CDR3 is 15 amino acids long.

The chain is built from TRBV2 and TRBJ1-5; D perhaps matches TRBD1 (6 bases). The CDR3 is 13 amino acids. V was shortened by 11 bases and J by 4 bases, with 15 bases between the two germline ends. Per the germline V gene, CDR1 is SNHLY and CDR2 is FYNNEI. The CDR3 DNA reads as TGTGCCGCACGTGGACAGCCTAATCAGCCCCAGCATTTT. Its protein is CAARGQPNQPQHF.

CDR3 nucleotides: TGCAGTGCTAGTCGGACAGGGTCTAATGAAAAACTGTTTTTT. It is translated as CSASRTGSNEKLFF. The V and J genes are TRBV20-1 and TRBJ1-4; 8 nucleotides line up with TRBD1. J gave up 3 bases and V 3 bases, and 3 bases lay outside the gene matches. Germline CDR1 and CDR2: DFQATT and SNEGSKA (reference sequence). This CDR3 spans 14 amino acids.

The rearrangement uses TRBV20-1 and TRBJ2-1, with TRBD2 matching 12 bases. This CDR3 has 15 residues. In germline, CDR1 is DFQATT, CDR2 SNEGSKA (reference sequence). V lost 3 bases and J lost 4; bases outside the gene matches: 4. The CDR3 sequence: CSASRTSGTYNEQFF. CDR3 coding DNA: TGCAGTGCTAGTAGGACTAGCGGGACTTACAATGAGCAGTTCTTC.

This clone was seen once. The J gene is TRBJ2-2, the V gene TRBV7-6; either TRBD1 or TRBD2 may supply D (5 bases each). V was shortened by 5 bases and J by 6 bases, with 13 bases between the two germline ends. Germline V gene sequence: CDR1 SGHVS, CDR2 FNYEAQ. This CDR3 spans 14 amino acids. The CDR3, as DNA: TGTGCCAGCAGCCAGGGACCTGGAGCCGGGGAGCTGTTTTTT. Encoded protein: CASSQGPGAGELFF.

This chain uses TRBV7-2 with TRBJ2-4, with 9 bases matching TRBD1. CDR3 length equals 15 residues. CDR1 is SGHTA, CDR2 FQGNSA, per germline. The ends lost 5 bases at V and 5 bases at J; junction bases unmatched: 7. The DNA of the CDR3 is TGTGCCAGCAGCACTCAGACAGGGGGGGAAAACATTCAGTACTTC. Translation: CASSTQTGGENIQYF.

The V call is TRBV10-3, the J call TRBJ2-1; 14 nucleotides agree with TRBD2. The germline gives CDR1 ENHRY, CDR2 SYGVKD. V shed 9 bases and J 15 bases; nucleotides not matched to a gene: 13. This CDR3 contains 14 residues. The CDR3 loop is CAMRPGLAGGILFF. CDR3 in DNA: TGTGCCATGAGGCCTGGACTAGCGGGAGGTATTCTGTTCTTC.

This clone was picked up a small number of times. This sample also contains other DNA sequences that code for the same CDR3. V is TRBV30 and J is TRBJ1-5, with 7 bases identical to TRBD1. Germline CDR1 GTSNPN, CDR2 SVGIG (reference sequence). This CDR3 is built from 13 residues. V lost 3 bases to trimming and J lost 2 bases; unmatched junction nucleotides: 1. CDR3 protein: CAWSGQGNQPQHF. CDR3 bases: TGTGCCTGGAGCGGACAGGGCAATCAGCCCCAGCATTTT.